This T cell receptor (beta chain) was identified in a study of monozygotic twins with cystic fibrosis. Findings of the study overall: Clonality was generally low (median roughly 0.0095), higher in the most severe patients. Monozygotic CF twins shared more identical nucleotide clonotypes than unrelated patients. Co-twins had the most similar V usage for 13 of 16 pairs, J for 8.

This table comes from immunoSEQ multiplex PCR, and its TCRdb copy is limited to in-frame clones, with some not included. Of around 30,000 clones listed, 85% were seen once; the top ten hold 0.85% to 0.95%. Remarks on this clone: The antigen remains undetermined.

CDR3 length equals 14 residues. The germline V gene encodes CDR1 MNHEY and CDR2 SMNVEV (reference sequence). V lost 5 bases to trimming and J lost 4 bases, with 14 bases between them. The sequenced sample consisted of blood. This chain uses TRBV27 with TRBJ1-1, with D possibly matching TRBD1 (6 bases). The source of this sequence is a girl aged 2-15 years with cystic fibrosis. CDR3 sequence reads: CASSPLLGGTEAFF. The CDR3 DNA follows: TGTGCCAGCAGTCCCCTGTTAGGGGGCACTGAAGCTTTCTTT.